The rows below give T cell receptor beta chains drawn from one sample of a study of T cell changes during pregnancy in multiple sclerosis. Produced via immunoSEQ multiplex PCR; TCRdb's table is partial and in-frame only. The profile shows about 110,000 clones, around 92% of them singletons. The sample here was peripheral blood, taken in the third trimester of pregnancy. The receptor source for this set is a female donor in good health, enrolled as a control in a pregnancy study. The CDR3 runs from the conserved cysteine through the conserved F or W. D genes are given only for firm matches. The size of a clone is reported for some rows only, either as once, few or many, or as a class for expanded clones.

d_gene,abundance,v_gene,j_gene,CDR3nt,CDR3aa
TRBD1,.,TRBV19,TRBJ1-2,TGTGCCAGTAGTAGGACAGGGGGCAACTATGGCTACACCTTC,CASSRTGGNYGYTF
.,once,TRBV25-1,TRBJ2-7,TGTGCCAGCAGTGAGCTAAACAGGGCGGGCTACGAGCAGTACTTC,CASSELNRAGYEQYF
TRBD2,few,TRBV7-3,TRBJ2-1,TGTGCCAGCAGCTTAGGCGGGGGGGCCTCCAATGAGCAGTTCTTC,CASSLGGGASNEQFF
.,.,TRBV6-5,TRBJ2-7,TGTGCCAGCAGTATCTCGGGCGGGGTCACCTACGAGCAGTACTTC,CASSISGGVTYEQYF
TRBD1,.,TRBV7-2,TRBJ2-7,TGTGCCAGCAGCCGCGGGACAGGGGCCTACGAGCAGTACTTC,CASSRGTGAYEQYF
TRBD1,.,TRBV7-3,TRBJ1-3,TGTGCCAGCAGCAACCAGGGGGCCCCTGGAAACACCATATATTTT,CASSNQGAPGNTIYF
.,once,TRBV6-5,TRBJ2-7,TGTGCCAGCAGCGTTGGGACACGTACTTCCTACGAGCAGTACTTC,CASSVGTRTSYEQYF
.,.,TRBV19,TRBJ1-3,TGTGCCAGTAAGCCGAAGCTCTCTGGAAACACCATATATTTT,CASKPKLSGNTIYF
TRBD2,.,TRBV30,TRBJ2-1,TGTGCCTGGGGGCCCCTACTAGCGGGGGGCCTGAATGAGCAGTTCTTC,CAWGPLLAGGLNEQFF
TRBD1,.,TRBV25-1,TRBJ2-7,TGTGCCAGCAGTGCAGGACAGGGAATAACCGAGCAGTACTTC,CASSAGQGITEQYF
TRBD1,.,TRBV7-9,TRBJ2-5,TGTGCCAGCAGCGCAGGGGGCGGTAGGGAGACCCAGTACTTC,CASSAGGGRETQYF
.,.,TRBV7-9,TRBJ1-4,TGTGCCAGCAGCCCCCGGACAGCTGCAACTAATGAAAAACTGTTTTTT,CASSPRTAATNEKLFF
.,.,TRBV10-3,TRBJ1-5,TGTGCCATCAGTGAGGGCAGAAGCAATCAGCCCCAGCATTTT,CAISEGRSNQPQHF
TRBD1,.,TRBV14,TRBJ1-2,TGTGCCAGCAGCCTAGCCGGGACAGGGGCGATCAACTATGGCTACACCTTC,CASSLAGTGAINYGYTF
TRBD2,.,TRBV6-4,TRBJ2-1,TGTGCCAGCAGCCCTAGCGGGGGAGGGGTCAATGAGCAGTTCTTC,CASSPSGGGVNEQFF
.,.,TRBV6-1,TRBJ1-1,TGTGCCAGCAGTGTGCACAGGGACATCCAGAACACTGAAGCTTTCTTT,CASSVHRDIQNTEAFF
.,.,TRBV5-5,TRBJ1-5,TGTGCCAGCAGCGCATACTCCTGGGGGCGAGGCAATCAGCCCCAGCATTTT,CASSAYSWGRGNQPQHF
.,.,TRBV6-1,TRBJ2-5,TGTGCCAGCAGTGAAGGGGGGGGCTGGAGGGAGACCCAGTACTTC,CASSEGGGWRETQYF
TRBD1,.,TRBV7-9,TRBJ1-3,TGTGCCAGCAGCTCGACAGGGGGCTCTGGAAACACCATATATTTT,CASSSTGGSGNTIYF
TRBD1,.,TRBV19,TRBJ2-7,TGTGCCAGTAGCGGACAGGGGGTTTACGAGCAGTACTTC,CASSGQGVYEQYF
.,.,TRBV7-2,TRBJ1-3,TGTGCCAGCAGCTCCACGACAGCAGGAAACACCATATATTTT,CASSSTTAGNTIYF
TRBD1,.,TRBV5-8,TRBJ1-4,TGTGCCAGCAGCCCAGGACAGGTCCAGGCGGAGTATGAAAAACTGTTTTTT,CASSPGQVQAEYEKLFF
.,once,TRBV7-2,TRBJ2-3,TGTGCCAGCAGCTTAGGACTAGCAGATACGCAGTATTTT,CASSLGLADTQYF
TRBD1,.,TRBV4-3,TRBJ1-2,TGCGCCAGCAGCCCTTACCGACAGGGGCGGTATGGCTACACCTTC,CASSPYRQGRYGYTF
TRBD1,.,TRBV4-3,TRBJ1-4,TGCGCCAGCAGCCAAGTTGGGACAGGGTGGAGTCTTAATGAAAAACTGTTTTTT,CASSQVGTGWSLNEKLFF
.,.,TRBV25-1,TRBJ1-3,TGTGCCAGCAGTGCAGGGGTAACCCTATATTTT,CASSAGVTLYF
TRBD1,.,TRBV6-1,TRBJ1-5,TGTGCCAGCAGGGCACAGGGGACCCAGCCCCAGCATTTT,CASRAQGTQPQHF